This T cell receptor beta chain was retrieved from a study of blood T cell repertoires in COVID-19. The overall study: Material from acute and convalescent COVID-19 was sourced from the United States, Italy and Spain. Sources were T cells, B-cell-depleted T cells, or PBMCs; the material itself was cDNA or gDNA.

In the original analysis: Estimation of nucleated cell counts was performed using reference gene primer amplification. This table comes from immunoSEQ multiplex PCR, and its TCRdb copy is limited to in-frame clones, with some not included. For V, J and clone size, that table is used; D and trimming come from the DNA. The data contain 110,000 to 150,000 clones, 65% to 80% of them singletons. Germline V CDR1 and CDR2: MGHRA, YSYEKL. Trimming stripped 1 base from V and 3 bases from J, with 16 bases between. The CDR3 contains 16 residues. This clone turned up a few times. The V and J genes are TRBV4-1 and TRBJ2-7; TRBD2 might be the D (6 bases). The sequenced sample consisted of peripheral blood. This TCR came from a man aged 60 to 69 with acute or convalescent COVID-19. The CDR3, as DNA: TGCGCCAGCAGCCAAGTGGGGGGAGCGTCCTTCTACGAGCAGTACTTC. This translates into CASSQVGGASFYEQYF.